The 8 T cell receptor beta chains below come from one sample, sequenced in a study of response to subunit inactivated influenza vaccine. MiXCR was run by TCRdb on the RT-PCR reads, yielding one entry per CDR3 protein. The sample contains almost 600,000 distinct CDR3 sequences, 13% to 15% of which appear only once. The sequenced sample was PBMCs from blood, obtained approximately 13 days after vaccination. All receptors come from a man aged 50 to 59 who received an inactivated influenza vaccine.

This clonotype occurred a few times. The CDR3 is CASSLAPSSYNEQFF. The CDR3 coding sequence is TGTGCCAGCAGCTTAGCCCCGAGCTCCTACAATGAGCAGTTCTTC. V and J are TRBV7-6 and TRBJ2-1; D unresolved. This CDR3 has 15 amino acids. The germline V gene has CDR1 SGHVS and CDR2 FNYEAQ. V lost 0 bases and J lost 0, with 6 bases in between.

This clonotype has just a few counts. V usage is TRBV4-3 and J usage is TRBJ2-2; TRBD2 might be the D (6 bases). Germline values: CDR1 LGHNA, CDR2 YSLEER. This CDR3 comprises 16 residues. With 3 bases removed from V and 2 bases from J, the gap between germline ends came to 13 bases. Here the CDR3 DNA reads TGCGCCAGCAGCCAGGCGGGACGGATAAACACCGGGGAGCTGTTTTTT. It codes for CASSQAGRINTGELFF.

The chain recombines TRBV24-1 with TRBJ2-1; tentatively, D is TRBD1 or TRBD2 (5 bases each). Trimming removed 0 bases at V and 0 bases at J, with 14 bases between. Germline assignment: CDR1 KGHDR and CDR2 SFDVKD. The CDR3 covers 18 residues. The CDR3 loop is CATSDLNSGGSSYNEQFF. CDR3 sequence (DNA): TGTGCCACCAGTGATTTGAATTCTGGGGGTAGCTCCTACAATGAGCAGTTCTTC.

This clonotype was recorded a few times. The chain carries TRBV5-1 and TRBJ2-5, with TRBD1 matching over 9 bases. Germline-derived CDR1 and CDR2 are SGHRS and YFSETQ. Trimming at V came to 4 bases and at J to 7 bases, leaving 5 bases not matched to a gene. This CDR3 has 13 residues. The CDR3 sequence is CASSPDRGGTQYF. The CDR3 coding sequence is TGCGCCAGCAGCCCGGACAGGGGAGGGACCCAGTACTTC.

The chain has TRBV4-2 and TRBJ2-1, with TRBD2 matching over 11 bases. Unmatched junction bases numbered 5, after V lost 2 bases and J lost 5 bases. CDR1 is LGHNA and CDR2 is YNFKEQ in the germline V gene. The CDR3 is 16 residues long. CDR3 amino acids: CASSQLGTSGNNEQFF. CDR3 nucleotide sequence: TGTGCCAGCAGCCAACTTGGGACTAGCGGAAACAATGAGCAGTTCTTC.

Here the CDR3 DNA reads TGCGCCAGCAGCGCGGGGATAGCGGGAAACACCGGGGAGCTGTTTTTT. Its protein is CASSAGIAGNTGELFF. The chain has TRBV5-1 and TRBJ2-2; 8 bases fit TRBD2. The CDR3 extends over 16 amino acids. V lost 4 bases and J lost 2; bases outside the gene matches: 7. Germline CDR1 is SGHRS and CDR2 is YFSETQ. The variable domain in full, with the rest retrieved from reference TRBV5-1 and TRBJ2-2, is KAGVTQTPRYLIKTRGQQVTLSCSPISGHRSVSWYQQTPGQGLQFLFEYFSETQRNKGNFPGRFSGRQFSNSRSEMNVSTLELGDSALYLCASSAGIAGNTGELFFGEGSRLTVL.

In this sample, this clonotype turned up many times. V is TRBV4-3 and J is TRBJ2-1; a possible D gene is TRBD2 (6 bases). V was shortened by 0 bases and J by 4 bases, with 10 bases between the two germline ends. The CDR3 sequence is 15 residues long. Per germline, CDR1 LGHNA and CDR2 YSLEER. The CDR3 nucleotides are TGCGCCAGCAGCCAAGATTTGCGGGGATACAATGAGCAGTTCTTC. Encoded protein: CASSQDLRGYNEQFF.

This clonotype showed up just a few times. The chain is built from TRBV5-1 and TRBJ2-4; D gene uncertain. Trimming removed 2 bases from V and 5 bases from J, with 11 bases in between. The germline V gene encodes CDR1 SGHRS and CDR2 YFSETQ. The CDR3 runs 14 residues. CDR3 sequence: CASSLGSAQNIQYF. CDR3 sequence (DNA): TGCGCCAGCAGCTTAGGCAGTGCTCAAAACATTCAGTACTTC.